Listed below are T cell receptor beta chains from one sample, sequenced in a study of blood T cell repertoires in COVID-19. Method: immunoSEQ multiplex PCR; TCRdb's copy keeps in-frame clones and lacks some. Of roughly 300,000 clones listed, approximately 84% are singletons. The specimen was PBMCs or T cells enriched from blood (not recorded which). These receptor sequences come from a woman aged 30 to 39 who had recovered from COVID-19. CDR3s include the opening cysteine and the closing phenylalanine or tryptophan. Each record gives: D gene, J gene, V gene, clone size, CDR3 DNA, CDR3 protein. The D gene is left open where the match is weak. Where a row states a size, it is once, few, many or the class of an expanded clone; other rows omit it.

d_gene: TRBD2; j_gene: TRBJ2-3; v_gene: TRBV7-2; abundance: NA; CDR3nt: TGTGCCAGCAGGCGGACTAGCTCGACAGATACGCAGTATTTT; CDR3aa: CASRRTSSTDTQYF
d_gene: NA; j_gene: TRBJ1-1; v_gene: TRBV3-1/TRBV3-2; abundance: NA; CDR3nt: TGTGCCAGCAGCTCTACAGGCTTGGGCACTGAAGCTTTCTTT; CDR3aa: CASSSTGLGTEAFF
d_gene: TRBD1; j_gene: TRBJ1-4; v_gene: TRBV27; abundance: once; CDR3nt: TGTGCCAGCAGTACCATAGAGTCAGGGGGTGAAAAACTGTTTTTT; CDR3aa: CASSTIESGGEKLFF
d_gene: NA; j_gene: TRBJ1-5; v_gene: TRBV4-1; abundance: NA; CDR3nt: TGCGCCAGCAGCCAATCAGGGTTTCCAAATCAGCCCCAGCATTTT; CDR3aa: CASSQSGFPNQPQHF
d_gene: NA; j_gene: TRBJ1-2; v_gene: TRBV13; abundance: once; CDR3nt: TGTGCCAGCAGCACGCGGACAGTTTATAACTATGGCTACACCTTC; CDR3aa: CASSTRTVYNYGYTF
d_gene: TRBD1; j_gene: TRBJ1-3; v_gene: TRBV6-5; abundance: NA; CDR3nt: TGTGCCAGCACTCGGACAGGGGAAAACACCATATATTTT; CDR3aa: CASTRTGENTIYF
d_gene: NA; j_gene: TRBJ2-1; v_gene: TRBV12-3/TRBV12-4; abundance: NA; CDR3nt: TGTGCCAGCAGTTTAGGACAGTACAATGAGCAGTTCTTC; CDR3aa: CASSLGQYNEQFF
d_gene: NA; j_gene: TRBJ1-1; v_gene: TRBV3-1/TRBV3-2; abundance: NA; CDR3nt: TGTGCCAGCAGCCAATTAGGCAGGGACTCTGAAGCTTTCTTT; CDR3aa: CASSQLGRDSEAFF
d_gene: TRBD1; j_gene: TRBJ1-5; v_gene: TRBV27; abundance: NA; CDR3nt: TGTGCCAGCAGTGGACAGGGGGGCAATCAGCCCCAGCATTTT; CDR3aa: CASSGQGGNQPQHF
d_gene: TRBD1; j_gene: TRBJ1-1; v_gene: TRBV28; abundance: NA; CDR3nt: TGTGCCAGCAGTTTAAGGACAGGGACTGAAGCTTTCTTT; CDR3aa: CASSLRTGTEAFF
d_gene: TRBD1; j_gene: TRBJ2-7; v_gene: TRBV5-1; abundance: NA; CDR3nt: TGCGCCAGCAGCGTGGGACAGGGGGCCTACGAGCAGTACTTC; CDR3aa: CASSVGQGAYEQYF
d_gene: NA; j_gene: TRBJ2-3; v_gene: TRBV10-1; abundance: NA; CDR3nt: TGCGCCAGCAGTGCACGGGCAGATACGCAGTATTTT; CDR3aa: CASSARADTQYF
d_gene: TRBD2; j_gene: TRBJ2-3; v_gene: TRBV7-8; abundance: NA; CDR3nt: TGTGCCAGCAGCTTACGGTCGCGGGGGGTTACAGATACGCAGTATTTT; CDR3aa: CASSLRSRGVTDTQYF
d_gene: NA; j_gene: TRBJ1-5; v_gene: TRBV19; abundance: few; CDR3nt: TGTGCCGCAGGCCGGACAAACCAGGGCGCTCAGCCCCAGCATTTT; CDR3aa: CAAGRTNQGAQPQHF
d_gene: TRBD2; j_gene: TRBJ2-7; v_gene: TRBV27; abundance: few; CDR3nt: TGTGCCAGCAGTTCCCCCCCGAGCGGGGACTACGAGCAGTACTTC; CDR3aa: CASSSPPSGDYEQYF
d_gene: NA; j_gene: TRBJ2-7; v_gene: TRBV24-1; abundance: once; CDR3nt: TGTGCCACCGGGTCAGGGTACGAGCAGTACTTC; CDR3aa: CATGSGYEQYF
d_gene: TRBD1; j_gene: TRBJ1-2; v_gene: TRBV5-4; abundance: NA; CDR3nt: TGTGCCAGCAGCTTGGATGGGACAGGCCCTAAAGGCTACACCTTC; CDR3aa: CASSLDGTGPKGYTF
d_gene: TRBD2; j_gene: TRBJ2-5; v_gene: TRBV2; abundance: NA; CDR3nt: TGTGCCAGCAGCCGGACTAGCGGGGGGGGAGAGACCCAGTACTTC; CDR3aa: CASSRTSGGGETQYF
d_gene: NA; j_gene: TRBJ1-6; v_gene: TRBV16; abundance: NA; CDR3nt: TGTGCCAGCAGCCCGAATATCTTAGACAATAATTCACCCCTCCACTTT; CDR3aa: CASSPNILDNNSPLHF
d_gene: TRBD2; j_gene: TRBJ2-5; v_gene: TRBV9; abundance: NA; CDR3nt: TGTGCCAGCAGCATCAACCCTAGCGGGGGGGCATTGAGGCAAGAGACCCAGTACTTC; CDR3aa: CASSINPSGGALRQETQYF
d_gene: TRBD2; j_gene: TRBJ2-7; v_gene: TRBV28; abundance: NA; CDR3nt: TGTGCCAGCAGTAGGACTAGCGGGGGAATCTACGAGCAGTACTTC; CDR3aa: CASSRTSGGIYEQYF
d_gene: NA; j_gene: TRBJ1-1; v_gene: TRBV18; abundance: NA; CDR3nt: TGTGCCAGCTCACCTGCGGCAGGGAGGGAGGACACTGAAGCTTTCTTT; CDR3aa: CASSPAAGREDTEAFF
d_gene: NA; j_gene: TRBJ2-1; v_gene: TRBV11-2; abundance: NA; CDR3nt: TGTGCCAGCAAGCAGGGGACCTTAAGCCACAATGAGCAGTTCTTC; CDR3aa: CASKQGTLSHNEQFF
d_gene: NA; j_gene: TRBJ1-4; v_gene: TRBV28; abundance: NA; CDR3nt: TGTGCCAGCAGTCCTGGAAGACGGGATGAAAAACTGTTTTTT; CDR3aa: CASSPGRRDEKLFF
d_gene: NA; j_gene: TRBJ1-3; v_gene: TRBV7-8; abundance: NA; CDR3nt: TGTGCCAGCAGCTTAGCCCAGTCCTCTGGAAACACCATATATTTT; CDR3aa: CASSLAQSSGNTIYF
d_gene: TRBD1; j_gene: TRBJ1-2; v_gene: TRBV19; abundance: NA; CDR3nt: TGTGCCAGTAGTGGACAGGGAAGGGGCTATGGCTACACCTTC; CDR3aa: CASSGQGRGYGYTF
d_gene: TRBD1; j_gene: TRBJ2-7; v_gene: TRBV28; abundance: NA; CDR3nt: TGTGCCAGCAGTTCAATTAGGGACAGACTGTACGAGCAGTACTTC; CDR3aa: CASSSIRDRLYEQYF
d_gene: TRBD1; j_gene: TRBJ2-3; v_gene: TRBV6-5; abundance: NA; CDR3nt: TGTGCCAGCAGCAACAGGGGTTGGGATACGCAGTATTTT; CDR3aa: CASSNRGWDTQYF
d_gene: TRBD1; j_gene: TRBJ2-7; v_gene: TRBV4-3; abundance: once; CDR3nt: TGCGCCAGCAGCCAAACCCCGACAGGGGGGTTCTACGAGCAGTACTTC; CDR3aa: CASSQTPTGGFYEQYF
d_gene: TRBD1; j_gene: TRBJ2-7; v_gene: TRBV19; abundance: once; CDR3nt: TGTGCCAGTAGTTCCCGGACAGGGGGCTCCTACGAGCAGTACTTC; CDR3aa: CASSSRTGGSYEQYF
d_gene: NA; j_gene: TRBJ2-3; v_gene: TRBV11-2; abundance: NA; CDR3nt: TGTGCCAGCAGCTCTCCGGGAACCCACACAGATACGCAGTATTTT; CDR3aa: CASSSPGTHTDTQYF
d_gene: NA; j_gene: TRBJ2-3; v_gene: TRBV29-1; abundance: NA; CDR3nt: TGCAGCGTTGAAACAGAAGAGGGGGCGCAGTATTTT; CDR3aa: CSVETEEGAQYF
d_gene: NA; j_gene: TRBJ2-7; v_gene: TRBV21-1; abundance: NA; CDR3nt: TGTGCCAGCAGCTTCAGGCTAACCTACGAGCAGTACTTC; CDR3aa: CASSFRLTYEQYF
d_gene: NA; j_gene: TRBJ1-5; v_gene: TRBV6-5; abundance: NA; CDR3nt: TGTGCCAGCAGTTATTTATGGGGCAGCGATCAGCCCCAGCATTTT; CDR3aa: CASSYLWGSDQPQHF
d_gene: NA; j_gene: TRBJ1-6; v_gene: TRBV28; abundance: once; CDR3nt: TGTGCCAGCATCGCACATACGGGATATAATTCACCCCTCCACTTT; CDR3aa: CASIAHTGYNSPLHF
d_gene: NA; j_gene: TRBJ2-3; v_gene: TRBV13; abundance: NA; CDR3nt: TGTGCCAGCAGCCTTCCGGGGGACACAGATACGCAGTATTTT; CDR3aa: CASSLPGDTDTQYF
d_gene: TRBD1; j_gene: TRBJ2-2; v_gene: TRBV2; abundance: NA; CDR3nt: TGTGCCAGCAGTGAAAGAGGGGGCGCGAACGGGGAGCTGTTTTTT; CDR3aa: CASSERGGANGELFF
d_gene: TRBD1; j_gene: TRBJ2-3; v_gene: TRBV6-5; abundance: few; CDR3nt: TGTGCCAGCAGACAGGGGGCAGTAGATACGCAGTATTTT; CDR3aa: CASRQGAVDTQYF
d_gene: TRBD1; j_gene: TRBJ2-7; v_gene: TRBV11-2; abundance: NA; CDR3nt: TGTGCCAGCAGCTTCGGGACAGGGGCCTCCTACGAGCAGTACTTC; CDR3aa: CASSFGTGASYEQYF
d_gene: TRBD2; j_gene: TRBJ2-5; v_gene: TRBV3-1/TRBV3-2; abundance: NA; CDR3nt: TGTGCCAGCAGCCAAGAAGGTCTAGCGGGGGCTGATACCCAGTACTTC; CDR3aa: CASSQEGLAGADTQYF
d_gene: TRBD2; j_gene: TRBJ2-1; v_gene: TRBV5-1; abundance: NA; CDR3nt: TGCGCCAGCAGCTTGGCTGGGCTAGCGGGTGTTTCCTACAATGAGCAGTTCTTC; CDR3aa: CASSLAGLAGVSYNEQFF
d_gene: TRBD1; j_gene: TRBJ2-5; v_gene: TRBV29-1; abundance: NA; CDR3nt: TGCAGCGCCCAGGGGGTCGGGGAGACCCAGTACTTC; CDR3aa: CSAQGVGETQYF
d_gene: NA; j_gene: TRBJ2-7; v_gene: TRBV5-5; abundance: NA; CDR3nt: TGTGCCAGCAGCTTGGTTAGGTCTAGCTACGAGCAGTACTTC; CDR3aa: CASSLVRSSYEQYF
d_gene: NA; j_gene: TRBJ1-1; v_gene: TRBV2; abundance: NA; CDR3nt: TGTGCCAGCAGTGAAAATCCGGTGGCAGCGCGTGAAGCTTTCTTT; CDR3aa: CASSENPVAAREAFF
d_gene: NA; j_gene: TRBJ1-5; v_gene: TRBV5-5; abundance: NA; CDR3nt: TGTGCCAGCAGCAGCAGGGTTAGCAATCAGCCCCAGCATTTT; CDR3aa: CASSSRVSNQPQHF